The T cell receptor (beta chain) under discussion was sequenced for a study of blood T cell repertoires in COVID-19. Seattle participants joined during active infection and were tracked over time. The repertoire was sequenced with immunoSEQ multiplex PCR; TCRdb's copy has only in-frame clones and lacks some. This table has hundreds of thousands of clones, about 91% appearing once. The CDR3 contains 15 residues. The V gene's germline CDR1 is SGHTA and CDR2 FQGNSA. V was clipped by 5 bases and J by 11 bases; unmatched bases: 12. The clonotype comes from a woman aged 30 to 39 with COVID-19, enrolled during active disease. The sequencing input was peripheral blood. The chain uses TRBV7-2 and TRBJ1-5, with TRBD1 matching over 10 bases. The chain's CDR3 is CASSPKTGGENSQHF. In nucleotides, the CDR3 is TGTGCCAGCAGCCCCAAGACAGGGGGCGAAAACTCCCAGCATTTT.